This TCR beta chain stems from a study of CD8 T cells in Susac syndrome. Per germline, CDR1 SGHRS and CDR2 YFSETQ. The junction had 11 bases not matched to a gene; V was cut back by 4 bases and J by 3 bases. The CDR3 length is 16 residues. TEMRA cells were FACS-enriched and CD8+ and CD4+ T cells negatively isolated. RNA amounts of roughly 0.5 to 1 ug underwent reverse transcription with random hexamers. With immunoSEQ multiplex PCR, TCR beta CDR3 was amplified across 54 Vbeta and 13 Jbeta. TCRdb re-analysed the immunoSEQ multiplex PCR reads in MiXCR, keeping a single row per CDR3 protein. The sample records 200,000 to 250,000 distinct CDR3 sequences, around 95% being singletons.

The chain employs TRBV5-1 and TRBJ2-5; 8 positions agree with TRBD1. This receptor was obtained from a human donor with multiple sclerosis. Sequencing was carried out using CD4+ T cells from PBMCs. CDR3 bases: TGCGCCAGCAGCCGGTGGTTCTTGGACAGGGAAGAGACCCAGTACTTC. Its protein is CASSRWFLDREETQYF.